These T cell receptor beta chains were read from a single sample in a study of cytomegalovirus exposure and HLA in healthy donors. TCRdb's copy holds only in-frame clones and misses some; the assay was immunoSEQ multiplex PCR. The repertoire holds hundreds of thousands of clones, with 82% as singletons. Sequenced: PBMCs. The receptors shown here come from a man aged 40-55 years in good health and CMV-seropositive. Both conserved end residues are part of each CDR3.

v_call cdr3_length cdr3_aa
TRBV4-2 16 CASSRQAGPNTGELFF
TRBV19 16 CASSITGGQGNTEAFF
TRBV29-1 16 CSVRPGTGADTGELFF
TRBV6-1 16 CASSEGYSGSSDTQYF
TRBV10-3 17 CAISDPGLAGDPYEQYF
TRBV6-5 15 CASSSRGGSTDTQYF
TRBV5-4 16 CASSPNSGSSYNEQFF
TRBV2 13 CASSGGPNEKLFF
TRBV4-1 15 CASSQEGTGVGGYTF
TRBV18 14 CASSPGPGTGELFF
TRBV9 13 CASSVDQNTEAFF
TRBV9 14 CASSVDQGNQPQHF
TRBV7-8 14 CASSFYGANYGYTF
TRBV27 14 CASSLGGAPVEQYF
TRBV9 15 CASSASDRYQETQYF
TRBV7-8 14 CASSSTSEVYGYTF
TRBV7-6 18 CASSLLGRGIINKETQYF
TRBV11-2 13 CASSLVAYNEQFF
TRBV27 14 CASSFGANTGELFF
TRBV5-1 15 CASNLNRGSTDTQYF
TRBV28 14 CASSLWTGHYGYTF
TRBV5-1 14 CASSLGQGGTEAFF